The 2 T cell receptor beta chains presented below share a single source sample, sequenced in a study of beta chain features in type 1 diabetes. Since all of the isolated RNA was reverse transcribed, expressed TCRB transcripts were what got sequenced. TCRdb keeps only in-frame clones here, not all; method: immunoSEQ multiplex PCR. Here the sample spans 9,300 or so clones, around 82% being singletons. The sequencing sample was made of Tregs from blood. These receptors originate from a woman aged 18-30 years in good health.

The V call is TRBV7-9, the J call TRBJ2-4; D is perhaps TRBD1 (6 bases). Germline CDR1 and CDR2: SEHNR and FQNEAQ (reference sequence). Trimming cost V 3 bases and J 15 bases, with 24 bases left between them. The CDR3 contains 15 residues. The CDR3 nucleotides are TGTGCCAGCAGCTTGGGGCCAAGGGGGATCTCAAAAACGTACTTC. Translated: CASSLGPRGISKTYF.

J is TRBJ1-3 and V is TRBV29-1; D is ambiguous. Germline lookup yields CDR1 SQVTM and CDR2 ANQGSEA. V was cut by 5 bases and J by 0 bases, with 8 bases left in between. This CDR3 comprises 13 residues. For the CDR3, the DNA is TGCAGCGTTACAGCTTTCTCTGGAAACACCATATATTTT. Its protein is CSVTAFSGNTIYF.